These 17 T cell receptor beta chains came from one sample sequenced in a study of cytomegalovirus exposure and HLA in healthy donors (TCRdb year 2017). Preparation of the library involved the immunoSEQ multiplex PCR assay. A mixture of 60 forward primers for TCR Vbeta segments and 13 reverse primers for TCR Jbeta segments was used in the multiplex PCR. TCRdb took over this immuneACCESS table, retaining in-frame rearrangements with V and J assigned. Such tables are incomplete; in checked studies, under half of the missing clones stem from an unresolved V gene, and the remainder is unexplained. The table held for this sample gives 100,000 to 150,000 clones. The biggest ten clones account for roughly 2.5% of the sample. Sample: PBMCs. The receptors come from a man aged 25-40 years in good health and CMV-seronegative.

The chain combines TRBV19 with TRBJ1-1; TRBD1 matches 10 bases. Germline lookup yields CDR1 LNHDA and CDR2 SQIVND (reference sequence). The CDR3 covers 16 residues. V lost 5 bases, J lost 0 bases, and 6 bases stayed unmatched. The CDR3 nucleotides read TGTGCCAGTAGTCCCAGACAGGGGGCTTTGAACACTGAAGCTTTCTTT. Protein product: CASSPRQGALNTEAFF.

This rearrangement joins TRBV7-5 to TRBJ1-1. TRBV7-5 is shown as a pseudogene. CDR3 length: 12 residues. In DNA, the CDR3 is TGTGCCAGAAGCCCGCACGGCACTGAAGCTTTCTTT. Its protein product is CARSPHGTEAFF.

V usage is TRBV28 and J usage is TRBJ1-2; 7 nucleotides align to TRBD1. Trimming cost V 8 bases and J 5 bases; bases outside gene matches: 5. The CDR3 totals 12 residues. Germline loops: CDR1 MDHEN, CDR2 SYDVKM. The CDR3 region is CASAGGGYGYTF. CDR3 nucleotides: TGTGCCAGCGCAGGGGGAGGTTATGGCTACACCTTC.

The V gene is TRBV4-2, the J gene TRBJ2-7; TRBD1 aligns across 8 bases. The CDR3 sequence is 18 residues long. CDR1 is LGHNA and CDR2 is YNFKEQ in the germline V gene. With 0 bases clipped from V and 1 base from J, the junction kept 11 bases outside the gene matches. DNA of the CDR3: TGTGCCAGCAGCCAAGATCTTGTACGGACAGGGTTATCCTACGAGCAGTACTTC. Its translation: CASSQDLVRTGLSYEQYF.

The CDR3 loop reads CASSQTGFFANTEAFF. CDR3 sequence (DNA): TGCGCCAGCAGTCAGACAGGGTTTTTCGCGAACACTGAAGCTTTCTTT. The V and J genes are TRBV10-2 and TRBJ1-1; TRBD1 matches 7 bases. The CDR3 extends over 16 amino acids. The V gene end was trimmed by 5 bases and the J gene end by 1 base; junction bases not matched to a gene: 10. From germline, CDR1 is WSHSY and CDR2 SAAADI.

This rearrangement joins TRBV7-2 to TRBJ2-3; 10 bases are shared with TRBD2. In germline, CDR1 is SGHTA, CDR2 FQGNSA. CDR3 length: 15 residues. V lost 3 bases to trimming and J lost 5 bases; unmatched junction nucleotides: 5. The CDR3, as DNA: TGTGCCAGCAGCTTCAGCGGGAGGGCCGAAGATACGCAGTATTTT. It specifies CASSFSGRAEDTQYF.

This chain connects TRBV19 to TRBJ2-5; D is possibly TRBD2 (6 bases). The V end lost 5 bases, the J end lost 2 bases, and 12 bases lay between the germline ends. Germline V gene lookup returns CDR1 LNHDA and CDR2 SQIVND (reference sequence). The CDR3 contains 14 residues. CDR3 amino acids: CASSFREAQETQYF. The CDR3 nucleotides read TGTGCCAGTAGTTTCAGGGAGGCACAAGAGACCCAGTACTTC.

The chain uses TRBV2 and TRBJ2-3; perhaps TRBD2 as D (6 bases). Germline CDR1 is SNHLY and CDR2 is FYNNEI. There are 14 residues in the CDR3. The V end was cut by 7 bases, the J end by 0 bases, with 11 bases between. As DNA, the CDR3 is TGTGCCAGCATCGTAGCGGCGAGCACAGATACGCAGTATTTT. This sequence encodes CASIVAASTDTQYF.

This chain connects TRBV18 to TRBJ1-5; 7 nucleotides agree with TRBD1. The J segment lost 4 bases and the V segment lost 5 bases, leaving 5 bases of the junction unmatched. The CDR3 spans 14 residues. Germline V gene data show CDR1 as KGHSH and CDR2 as LQKENI. The CDR3 loop reads CASSSRGRNQPQHF. The CDR3 DNA reads TGTGCCAGCTCATCCAGGGGGAGGAATCAGCCCCAGCATTTT.

V is TRBV7-2 and J is TRBJ2-7; 8 nucleotides agree with TRBD1. This CDR3 comprises 15 residues. The ends lost 5 bases at V and 3 bases at J; junction bases unmatched: 9. Germline V gene sequence: CDR1 SGHTA, CDR2 FQGNSA. CDR3 region: CASSLDRGRGYEQYF. CDR3 in DNA: TGTGCCAGCAGCCTAGACAGGGGCAGAGGCTACGAGCAGTACTTC.

The chain has TRBV5-1 and TRBJ1-2; possible D gene TRBD1, 6 bases. CDR1 and CDR2 from the germline V gene are SGHRS and YFSETQ. CDR3 length equals 14 residues. Trimming stripped 4 bases from V and 0 bases from J, with 10 bases between. The CDR3 reads CASSIGTSNYGYTF. CDR3 coding DNA: TGCGCCAGCAGCATCGGGACATCTAACTATGGCTACACCTTC.

J is TRBJ1-1 and V is TRBV28; a possible D gene is TRBD1 (5 bases). Trimming took off 3 bases at V and 5 bases at J, with 10 bases between the two ends. The germline CDR1 and CDR2 sequences are MDHEN and SYDVKM. The CDR3 is 13 residues long. In DNA, the CDR3 is TGTGCCAGCAGTTTGGGGCAGGCAACTGAAGCTTTCTTT. This sequence encodes CASSLGQATEAFF.

This chain uses TRBV28 with TRBJ2-3; tentative D call: TRBD2 (6 bases). CDR1 and CDR2 from the germline V gene are MDHEN and SYDVKM. V dropped 4 bases and J dropped 11 bases, with 25 bases sitting between them. This CDR3 contains 16 residues. The CDR3, as DNA: TGTGCCAGCAGTTCGATCCTTAGCGGACCCCTTTGGGGGCAGTATTTT. It encodes CASSSILSGPLWGQYF.

This chain uses TRBV5-6 with TRBJ2-3; TRBD1 is a possible D gene (5 bases). The CDR3 extends over 12 amino acids. V lost 2 bases to trimming and J lost 8 bases, with 9 bases between them. CDR1 is SGHDT and CDR2 is YYEEEE in the germline V gene. This chain's CDR3 is CASSFARATQYF. The DNA of the CDR3 is TGTGCCAGCAGCTTCGCCAGGGCTACGCAGTATTTT. The complete variable domain, with remaining parts taken from reference TRBV5-6 and TRBJ2-3, reads DAGVTQSPTHLIKTRGQQVTLRCSPKSGHDTVSWYQQALGQGPQFIFQYYEEEERQRGNFPDRFSGHQFPNYSSELNVNALLLGDSALYLCASSFARATQYFGPGTRLTVL.

The chain combines TRBV28 with TRBJ1-5; D unresolved. Germline V gene data show CDR1 as MDHEN and CDR2 as SYDVKM. The ends were cut back, 2 bases at V and 9 bases at J, with 11 bases in the middle. The CDR3 has 13 residues. The CDR3 protein is CASSLEEDRPQHF. CDR3 DNA: TGTGCCAGCAGTTTAGAGGAGGACCGGCCCCAGCATTTT.

The gene calls are TRBV19 and TRBJ2-6, with D perhaps TRBD1 (7 bases). This CDR3 has 18 residues. The germline V gene has CDR1 LNHDA and CDR2 SQIVND (reference sequence). Trimming removed 0 bases at V and 0 bases at J, with 12 bases between. In DNA form, the CDR3 reads TGTGCCAGTAGTATAGATCCAGGGGGGCACTCTGGGGCCAACGTCCTGACTTTC. Protein product: CASSIDPGGHSGANVLTF.

V is TRBV4-1 and J is TRBJ2-7; perhaps TRBD1 as D (6 bases). V was clipped by 4 bases and J by 10 bases, with 14 bases between them. The V gene's germline CDR1 is MGHRA and CDR2 YSYEKL. The CDR3 covers 12 residues. This chain's CDR3 is CASSRPQGNQYF. The CDR3 DNA reads as TGCGCCAGCAGCCGACCACAGGGTAATCAGTACTTC.